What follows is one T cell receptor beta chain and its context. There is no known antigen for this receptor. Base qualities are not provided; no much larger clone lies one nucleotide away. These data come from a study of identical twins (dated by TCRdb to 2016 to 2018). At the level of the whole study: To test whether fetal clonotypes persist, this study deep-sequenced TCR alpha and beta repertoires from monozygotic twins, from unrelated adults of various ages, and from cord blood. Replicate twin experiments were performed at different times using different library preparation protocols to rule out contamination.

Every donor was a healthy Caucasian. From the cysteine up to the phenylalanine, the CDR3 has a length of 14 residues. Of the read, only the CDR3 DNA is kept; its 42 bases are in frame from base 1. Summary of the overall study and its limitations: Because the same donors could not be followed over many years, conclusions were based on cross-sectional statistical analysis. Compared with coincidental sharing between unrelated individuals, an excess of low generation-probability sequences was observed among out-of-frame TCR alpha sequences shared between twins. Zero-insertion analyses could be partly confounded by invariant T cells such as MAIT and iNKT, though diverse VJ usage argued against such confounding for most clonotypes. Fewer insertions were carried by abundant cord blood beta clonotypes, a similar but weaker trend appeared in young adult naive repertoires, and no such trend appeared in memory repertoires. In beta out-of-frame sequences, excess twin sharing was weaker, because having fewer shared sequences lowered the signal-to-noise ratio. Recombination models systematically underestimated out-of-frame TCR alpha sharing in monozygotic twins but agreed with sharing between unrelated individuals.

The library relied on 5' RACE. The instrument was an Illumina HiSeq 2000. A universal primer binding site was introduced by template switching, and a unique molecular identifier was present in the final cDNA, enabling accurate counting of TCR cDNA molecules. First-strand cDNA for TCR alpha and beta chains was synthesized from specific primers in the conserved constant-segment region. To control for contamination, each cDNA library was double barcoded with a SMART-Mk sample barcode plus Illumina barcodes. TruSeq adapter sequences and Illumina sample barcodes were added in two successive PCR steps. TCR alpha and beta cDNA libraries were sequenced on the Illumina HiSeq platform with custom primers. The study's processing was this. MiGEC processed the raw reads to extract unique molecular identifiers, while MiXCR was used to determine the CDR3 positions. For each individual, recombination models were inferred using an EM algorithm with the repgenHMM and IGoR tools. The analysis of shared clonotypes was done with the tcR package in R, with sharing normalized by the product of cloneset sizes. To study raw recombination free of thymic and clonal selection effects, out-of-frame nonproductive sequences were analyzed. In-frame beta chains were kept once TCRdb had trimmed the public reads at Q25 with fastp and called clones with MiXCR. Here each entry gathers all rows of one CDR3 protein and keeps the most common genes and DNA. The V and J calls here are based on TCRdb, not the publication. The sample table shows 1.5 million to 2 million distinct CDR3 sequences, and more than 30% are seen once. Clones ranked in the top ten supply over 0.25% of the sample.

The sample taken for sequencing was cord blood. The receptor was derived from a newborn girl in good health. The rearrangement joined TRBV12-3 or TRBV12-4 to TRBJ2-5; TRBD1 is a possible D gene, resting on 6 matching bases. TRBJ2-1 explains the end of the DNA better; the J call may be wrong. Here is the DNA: TGTGCCAGCAGTATGACAGGCGTCCAAGAGACCCAGTTCTTC. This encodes CASSMTGVQETQFF.